Shown below are 22 T cell receptor beta chains from a single sample sequenced in a study of regulatory T cells in long-lasting Graves disease. Investigators prepared the TCR beta libraries by applying iRepertoire HTBI primers and Arm-PCR of CDR3 regions. TCRdb re-called the multiplex PCR reads through MiXCR, storing one row per CDR3 protein. The sample has 310,000 or so distinct CDR3 sequences, around 20% seen once. Regarding time point: persistent/refractory GD, antithyroid drugs over 5 years with positive TRAb. PBMC-extracted RNA yielded the TCR library. Material: peripheral blood mononuclear cells (PBMCs), obtained when the disease was refractory, from a patient treated with antithyroid drugs. All receptors derive from a female donor with Graves disease.

This sequence joins TRBV20-1 and TRBJ2-7, with D possibly being TRBD1 (6 bases). This CDR3 region has 14 residues. The V gene's germline CDR1 is DFQATT and CDR2 SNEGSKA (reference sequence). Trimming stripped 5 bases from V and 2 bases from J, with 16 bases between. The DNA of the CDR3 is TGCAGTGCTGCTAAAGGACAGAACCCCTACGAGCAGTACTTC. It translates to CSAAKGQNPYEQYF.

Comment on this clonotype: Given a much more abundant clone one base away, this may be a read error. This sequence joins TRBV6-2 or TRBV6-3 and TRBJ2-6; D gene ambiguous. Per the germline V gene, CDR1 is MNHEY and CDR2 is SVGEGT. Between the trimmed V and J ends, which lost 7 bases and 0 bases, there was a span of 10 bases. The CDR3 consists of 15 residues. The CDR3 DNA follows: TGTGCCAGCAATTTCGTTGACTCTGGGGCCAACGTCCTGACTTTC. It translates to CASNFVDSGANVLTF.

In its sample, this clonotype was seen a few times. The chain employs TRBV20-1 and TRBJ2-5; the match to TRBD1 covers 7 bases. J was trimmed by 9 bases and V by 5 bases; bases with no gene match: 18. Looked up from germline, CDR1 is DFQATT and CDR2 is SNEGSKA (reference sequence). The CDR3 contains 15 residues. CDR3 protein: CSAGLAGQDLEAQYF. CDR3 nucleotides: TGCAGTGCTGGCTTGGCAGGACAGGACCTTGAAGCCCAGTACTTC.

This clonotype has a count of ten or more. CDR3 residues: CASSLNRGNEKLFF. DNA of the CDR3: TGTGCCAGCAGTCTAAACAGGGGTAATGAAAAACTGTTTTTT. V is TRBV27 and J is TRBJ1-4, with TRBD1 matching 7 bases. Per germline, CDR1 MNHEY and CDR2 SMNVEV (reference sequence). J gave up 4 bases and V 5 bases, and 4 bases lay outside the gene matches. The CDR3 sequence is 14 residues long.

Points on this clonotype: A far larger clone is off by one base, so a read error is likely. The chain carries TRBV6-1 and TRBJ1-1; tentatively, D is TRBD1 (6 bases). CDR3 length equals 14 residues. Germline assignment: CDR1 MNHNS and CDR2 SASEGT. The CDR3 is CASSERQGNTEDFF. The CDR3 DNA reads TGTGCCAGCAGTGAACGGCAGGGGAACACTGAAGATTTCTTT.

A few counts support this clonotype. The chain carries TRBV27 and TRBJ2-7; perhaps TRBD1 as D (6 bases). Trimming removed 10 bases at V and 5 bases at J, with 18 bases between. The CDR3 has 13 residues. The germline V gene encodes CDR1 MNHEY and CDR2 SMNVEV (reference sequence). The CDR3 DNA sequence: TGTGCCACGCGGGTGGGGACAAGAAACGAGCAGTACTTC. This gives the protein CATRVGTRNEQYF.

The table lists this clonotype with many counts. This chain joins TRBV7-9 and TRBJ2-7, with D hard to call. V was clipped by 5 bases and J by 3 bases, with 8 bases between them. The CDR3 runs to 12 residues. Germline-derived CDR1 and CDR2 are SEHNR and FQNEAQ (reference sequence). The CDR3, as DNA: TGTGCCAGCAGCCGCGTGCACTACGAGCAGTACTTC. Translating gives CASSRVHYEQYF.

DNA for the CDR3: TGTGCCAGCAGCTTCGGTCAGGACACTGAAGCTTTCTTT. Translated, it gives CASSFGQDTEAFF. This chain joins TRBV11-1 and TRBJ1-1; the D is unclear. In germline, CDR1 is SGHAT, CDR2 FQDESV (reference sequence). V lost 3 bases, J lost 3 bases, and 8 bases lay in between. This CDR3 region has 13 residues.

This chain's CDR3 is CASSQVYRLSGNTIYF. The DNA for the CDR3 is TGTGCCAGCAGCCAAGTCTACCGACTCTCTGGAAACACCATATATTTT. This chain uses TRBV3-1 with TRBJ1-3; D not certain. The CDR3 spans 16 residues. V was shortened by 1 base and J by 0 bases, with 10 bases between the two germline ends. Germline V lookup: CDR1 LGHDT, CDR2 YNNKEL (reference sequence).

There are a few counts of this clonotype. The V call is TRBV18, the J call TRBJ2-7; D is unclear. The CDR3 sequence is 12 residues long. V lost 2 bases, J lost 7 bases, and 9 bases lay in between. Germline V CDR1 and CDR2: KGHSH, LQKENI. The CDR3 loop is CASSPSGQEQYF. The DNA of the CDR3 is TGTGCCAGCTCACCATCCGGGCAGGAGCAGTACTTC.

This clonotype was found a few times. The V gene is TRBV7-9, the J gene TRBJ1-1; D gene uncertain. The CDR3 loop spans 13 amino acids. Trimming took 5 bases from V and 5 from J, leaving 12 bases between them. Per germline, CDR1 SEHNR and CDR2 FQNEAQ (reference sequence). CDR3 region: CASSGIFGTEAFF. The CDR3 DNA follows: TGTGCCAGCAGCGGTATCTTCGGAACTGAAGCTTTCTTT.

This clonotype was observed many times. V and J are TRBV28 and TRBJ2-2, with D perhaps matching TRBD1 or TRBD2 (5 bases each). V shed 5 bases and J shed 5 bases, with 24 bases lying between them. Per germline, CDR1 MDHEN and CDR2 SYDVKM. CDR3 length: 18 amino acids. The CDR3 loop reads CASSPPPKGTGTTGELFF. The CDR3 coding sequence is TGTGCCAGCAGTCCACCCCCGAAGGGGACGGGTACGACCGGGGAGCTGTTTTTT. Full variable domain (missing parts from reference TRBV28 and TRBJ2-2): DVKVTQSSRYLVKRTGEKVFLECVQDMDHENMFWYRQDPGLGLRLIYFSYDVKMKEKGDIPEGYSVSREKKERFSLILESASTNQTSMYLCASSPPPKGTGTTGELFFGEGSRLTVL.

This clonotype has a single count. A clone one base away is much larger, so this may be a read error. The conserved final phenylalanine or tryptophan is absent from the CDR3, which likely points to a read error. This chain links TRBV20-1 with TRBJ2-7, with 12 bases matching TRBD2. Germline V lookup: CDR1 DFQATT, CDR2 SNEGSKA (reference sequence). CDR3 size: 16 residues. V trimming: 0 bases; J trimming: 5 bases; junction bases outside the gene matches: 8. The CDR3 DNA sequence: TGCAGTGCTAGAGATGAGGTAACTAGCGGGAGGCACGAGCAGTACTCC. Translated: CSARDEVTSGRHEQYS.

This clonotype appeared many times. The chain carries TRBV2 and TRBJ2-2; 10 bases fit TRBD2. V gave up 5 bases and J gave up 3 bases; unmatched junction bases: 6. CDR1 and CDR2 from the germline V gene are SNHLY and FYNNEI. The CDR3 is 16 residues long. The CDR3, as DNA: TGTGCCAGCAGTTCTAGCGGGAGAGGGGACACCGGGGAGCTGTTTTTT. The encoded protein is CASSSSGRGDTGELFF.

This chain connects TRBV7-2 to TRBJ2-7, with 8 bases aligning to TRBD2. CDR1 and CDR2 from the germline V gene are SGHTA and FQGNSA. Trimming removed 1 base from V and 5 bases from J; junction bases left unmatched: 7. The CDR3 covers 15 residues. CDR3 DNA: TGTGCCAGCAGCTTAGGGGCGAGCGGGAGAAACGAGCAGTACTTC. Translation gives CASSLGASGRNEQYF.

This clonotype was detected ten times or more. V usage is TRBV6-2 or TRBV6-3 and J usage is TRBJ2-2; tentative D call: TRBD2 (6 bases). The CDR3 is 15 residues long. From germline, CDR1 is MNHEY and CDR2 SVGEGT. V gave up 2 bases and J gave up 8 bases, with 15 bases separating them. The CDR3 DNA reads as TGTGCCAGCAGTTACGCAGCGGAGGGGTTAGGGGAGCTGTTTTTT. Its protein product is CASSYAAEGLGELFF.

The gene calls are TRBV28 and TRBJ2-6; TRBD1 matches 10 bases. The CDR3 runs 18 residues. Germline V gene sequence: CDR1 MDHEN, CDR2 SYDVKM. J gave up 1 base and V 1 base, and 4 bases lay outside the gene matches. The CDR3 protein is CASSLYRGQGSGANVLTF. DNA of the CDR3: TGTGCCAGCAGTTTATACCGGGGACAGGGGTCTGGGGCCAACGTCCTGACTTTC.

Many counts were recorded for this clonotype. This chain uses TRBV7-2 with TRBJ2-5, with a possible D match to TRBD1 (5 bases). V lost 5 bases and J 7 bases, leaving 17 bases between the germline ends. The CDR3 has 14 residues. Germline V lookup: CDR1 SGHTA, CDR2 FQGNSA. The CDR3 coding sequence is TGTGCCAGCAGCCAGCTTGGCAGGGAAGGGACCCAGTACTTC. Its translation is CASSQLGREGTQYF.

The V gene is TRBV29-1, the J gene TRBJ2-3; D is undetermined. CDR1 SQVTM and CDR2 ANQGSEA come from the germline V gene. The ends were cut back, 7 bases at V and 4 bases at J, with 18 bases in the middle. There are 14 residues in the CDR3. The CDR3 DNA is TGCAGCGGGGGTCTGGGTTGGACCGCAGATACGCAGTATTTT. Amino acid sequence: CSGGLGWTADTQYF.

This clonotype was detected only a few times. The chain is built from TRBV30 and TRBJ2-2; D call uncertain. The V end was cut by 4 bases, the J end by 4 bases, with 7 bases between. This CDR3 comprises 12 residues. From germline, CDR1 is GTSNPN and CDR2 SVGIG (reference sequence). The CDR3 reads CAWNDLTGELFF. CDR3 DNA: TGTGCCTGGAATGACCTCACCGGGGAGCTGTTTTTT.

The chain employs TRBV9 and TRBJ2-5, with a possible D match to TRBD1 (5 bases). Trimming took 4 bases from V and 1 from J, leaving 14 bases between them. The CDR3 spans 15 residues. Germline values: CDR1 SGDLS, CDR2 YYNGEE. CDR3 protein: CASSTGDVRQETQYF. CDR3 in DNA: TGTGCCAGCAGCACAGGAGACGTACGCCAAGAGACCCAGTACTTC.

The CDR3 DNA is TGTGCCAGCAGTTTTCGTGGGACAGGGGGGTGGCCCCAGCATTTT. Translation gives CASSFRGTGGWPQHF. The chain has TRBV27 and TRBJ1-5; TRBD1 matches at 11 bases. V lost 3 bases, J lost 9 bases, and 7 bases stayed unmatched. The CDR3 is 15 amino acids. Germline V gene data show CDR1 as MNHEY and CDR2 as SMNVEV (reference sequence).